The entry that follows covers one TCR beta chain sequence. Germline CDR1 ENHRY, CDR2 SYGVKD. This CDR3 contains 15 residues. Trimming left V 3 bases short and J 0 bases short, with 11 bases between. The data belong to a study of control samples from healthy donors and cancer patients. Sequenced by immunoSEQ multiplex PCR; TCRdb stores in-frame clones only, minus some. Among 95,000 to 150,000 clones listed, roughly 90% were seen once. This receptor was identified in a man aged 50 or older in good health. The chain recombines TRBV10-3 with TRBJ1-1, with no clear D. The sequenced sample consisted of blood. CDR3 bases: TGTGCCATCAGTGACCCCAACACGTTGAACACTGAAGCTTTCTTT. This encodes CAISDPNTLNTEAFF.